This is a list of T cell receptor beta chains from one sample in a study of human T cells and chemical hapten exposure. TCRdb recomputed calls from the RACE reads with MiXCR, one row per CDR3 protein. This sample has 110,000 or so distinct CDR3 sequences, with 34% found just once. The source material was whole blood, sampled in connection with sensitization to the hapten diphenylcyclopropenone (DPC). The receptors were gathered from a man aged 40-50 years with alopecia areata. Some clones in this sample may be carry-over from other donors' samples. The conserved cysteine and the conserved F or W are not part of the CDR3 here.

V gene: TRBV2; J gene: TRBJ2-2; CDR3 protein: ASTVGQFANTGELF
V gene: TRBV7-9; J gene: TRBJ2-1; CDR3 protein: ASSDTSGLYNEQF
V gene: TRBV24-1; J gene: TRBJ2-1; CDR3 protein: ATSDTVYRSGEQF
V gene: TRBV3-1; J gene: TRBJ2-1; CDR3 protein: ASSFRIAAYNEQF
V gene: TRBV5-1; J gene: TRBJ2-3; CDR3 protein: ASRTDTQY
V gene: TRBV12-3/TRBV12-4; J gene: TRBJ1-1; CDR3 protein: ASNGHPNTEAF
V gene: TRBV28; J gene: TRBJ2-5; CDR3 protein: ASSFQDRGWETQY
V gene: TRBV6-4; J gene: TRBJ2-3; CDR3 protein: ASSESLSTDTQY
V gene: TRBV9; J gene: TRBJ1-1; CDR3 protein: ASSVVPENTEAF
V gene: TRBV5-1; J gene: TRBJ2-1; CDR3 protein: ASSLEVSSVEQF
V gene: TRBV2; J gene: TRBJ2-1; CDR3 protein: ASSPDSSSYNEQF
V gene: TRBV28; J gene: TRBJ2-7; CDR3 protein: ASSSTLLVYNEQY
V gene: TRBV12-3/TRBV12-4; J gene: TRBJ2-1; CDR3 protein: ASSSYRLAGVI
V gene: TRBV6-5; J gene: TRBJ2-3; CDR3 protein: ASSENTGPQY
V gene: TRBV11-3; J gene: TRBJ2-3; CDR3 protein: ASSQTNRWLLTDTQY
V gene: TRBV6-5; J gene: TRBJ1-6; CDR3 protein: ASSYGPGTLH
V gene: TRBV20-1; J gene: TRBJ2-3; CDR3 protein: SAQVRGSTDTQY
V gene: TRBV12-3/TRBV12-4; J gene: TRBJ1-5; CDR3 protein: ASSSEAGYNQPQH
V gene: TRBV24-1; J gene: TRBJ2-1; CDR3 protein: ATSDFINEQF
V gene: TRBV5-4; J gene: TRBJ2-5; CDR3 protein: ASSLRLAGEETQY
V gene: TRBV13; J gene: TRBJ2-7; CDR3 protein: ASSLGSSGSVHEQY
V gene: TRBV7-2; J gene: TRBJ2-7; CDR3 protein: ASRPGGDEQY
V gene: TRBV12-3/TRBV12-4; J gene: TRBJ1-3; CDR3 protein: ASSISGNTIY
V gene: TRBV20-1; J gene: TRBJ2-1; CDR3 protein: SVGGTKNEQF
V gene: TRBV7-2; J gene: TRBJ1-5; CDR3 protein: ASTDSYNQPQH
V gene: TRBV7-2; J gene: TRBJ2-3; CDR3 protein: ASSSLRSAGNTDTQY
V gene: TRBV12-3/TRBV12-4; J gene: TRBJ2-5; CDR3 protein: ASSLFQGQETQY
V gene: TRBV5-1; J gene: TRBJ2-3; CDR3 protein: ASSSGTSGFTDTQY
V gene: TRBV5-1; J gene: TRBJ1-2; CDR3 protein: ASSLEWGFYGYT
V gene: TRBV7-2; J gene: TRBJ2-3; CDR3 protein: ASSLTGGSTDTQY
V gene: TRBV12-3/TRBV12-4; J gene: TRBJ2-5; CDR3 protein: ASSLTRTGGETQY
V gene: TRBV18; J gene: TRBJ2-3; CDR3 protein: ASSPPGLATTDTQY
V gene: TRBV6-5; J gene: TRBJ2-1; CDR3 protein: ASINSDNEQF
V gene: TRBV3-1; J gene: TRBJ2-2; CDR3 protein: ASSQEFGLAGVTGELF
V gene: TRBV28; J gene: TRBJ1-2; CDR3 protein: ASSLGGNADGYT
V gene: TRBV7-6; J gene: TRBJ2-7; CDR3 protein: ASSSQDRGHAYEQY
V gene: TRBV7-2; J gene: TRBJ1-4; CDR3 protein: ASSPKGGGNEKLF
V gene: TRBV6-5; J gene: TRBJ2-6; CDR3 protein: ASSLDAVVSGANVLT
V gene: TRBV7-2; J gene: TRBJ2-7; CDR3 protein: ASSLGDGSYEQY
V gene: TRBV12-3/TRBV12-4; J gene: TRBJ2-5; CDR3 protein: ASSLGREETQY
V gene: TRBV5-1; J gene: TRBJ2-3; CDR3 protein: ASSLADLNTDTQY
V gene: TRBV7-2; J gene: TRBJ2-1; CDR3 protein: ASSSPSEGNNEQF
V gene: TRBV5-1; J gene: TRBJ2-2; CDR3 protein: ATQKGGHENTGELF